The text below deals with one T cell receptor beta chain. Study processing details: Amplification with reference gene primers provided the estimates of nucleated cell counts. Clones were read by immunoSEQ multiplex PCR, and TCRdb kept only the in-frame ones, dropping some. The D gene and trimming were derived from the DNA, and the V and J assignments and clone size from that table. The data contain 60,000 to 65,000 clones, approximately 80% of them singletons. The data are from a study of blood T cell repertoires in COVID-19. Study-wide background: Samples taken during acute and convalescent COVID-19 were collected in the United States, Italy and Spain. The analysed material was cDNA or gDNA that came from T cells, B-cell-depleted T cells, or PBMCs.

The ends were cut back, 4 bases at V and 1 base at J, with 20 bases in the middle. The germline V gene encodes CDR1 SGHTA and CDR2 FQGNSA. CDR3 length: 18 amino acids. The receptor's source is a woman older than 75 with acute or convalescent COVID-19. The chain couples TRBV7-2 to TRBJ2-1, with D perhaps matching TRBD2 (5 bases). Sequenced: peripheral blood. The CDR3 reads CASSSPHVRGKSYNEQFF. As DNA, the CDR3 is TGTGCCAGCAGCTCTCCTCACGTCCGGGGAAAATCCTACAATGAGCAGTTCTTC.